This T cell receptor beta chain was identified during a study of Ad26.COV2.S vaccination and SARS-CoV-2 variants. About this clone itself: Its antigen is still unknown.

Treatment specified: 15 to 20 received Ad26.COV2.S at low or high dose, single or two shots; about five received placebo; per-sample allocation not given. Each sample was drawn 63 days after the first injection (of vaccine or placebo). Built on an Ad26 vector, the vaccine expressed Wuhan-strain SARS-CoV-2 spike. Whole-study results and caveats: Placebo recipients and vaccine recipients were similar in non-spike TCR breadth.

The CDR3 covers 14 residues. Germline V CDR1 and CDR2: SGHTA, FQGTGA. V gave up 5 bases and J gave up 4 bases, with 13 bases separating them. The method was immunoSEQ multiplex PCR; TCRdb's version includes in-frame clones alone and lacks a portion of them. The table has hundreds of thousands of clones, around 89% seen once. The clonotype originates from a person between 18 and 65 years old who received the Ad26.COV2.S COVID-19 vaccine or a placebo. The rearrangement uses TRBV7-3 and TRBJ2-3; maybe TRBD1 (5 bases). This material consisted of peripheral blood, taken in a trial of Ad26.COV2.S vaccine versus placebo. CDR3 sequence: CASSLGWGADTQYF. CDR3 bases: TGTGCCAGCAGCCTAGGATGGGGCGCAGATACGCAGTATTTT.